The clone carrying this TCR beta chain showed up just once. Sequenced by immunoSEQ multiplex PCR; TCRdb stores in-frame clones only, minus some. The sample consists of more than 95,000 clones, 93% of them appearing once. The sample belongs to a study of siplizumab effects on memory and regulatory T cells. Germline V lookup: CDR1 LNHDA, CDR2 SQIVND (reference sequence). The CDR3 consists of 14 residues. Trimming cost V 5 bases and J 4 bases, with 14 bases left between them. Sequencing used Tregs sorted from blood. The chain joins TRBV19 to TRBJ1-2; no reliable D call. The receptor was derived from a human donor in good health. The CDR3 sequence: CASSPSVVPYGYTF. The CDR3 nucleotides read TGTGCCAGTAGTCCGTCCGTCGTTCCCTATGGCTACACCTTC.